The entry that follows covers one T cell receptor beta chain sequence. This receptor's antigen is unknown. No much larger clone is present one base from it, and per-base qualities are unavailable. Measured from the cysteine to the phenylalanine, the CDR3 is 17 residues long. The sequence is cut down to CDR3 DNA, 51 bases in frame from base 1. V ends up 7 bases short and J 1 base short, with an unmatched junction base count of 15. The germline V gene specifies SNHLY as CDR1 and FYNNEI as CDR2. The library came from the immunoSEQ multiplex PCR assay. For the multiplex PCR, a mixture combining 60 forward primers for TCR Vbeta segments and 13 reverse primers for TCR Jbeta segments was used. A multiplex PCR assay on genomic DNA amplified the CDR3 region of rearranged TCR beta genes. Amplified TCR beta libraries were sequenced as 87-base-pair reads on the Illumina HiSeq System. As for the original processing: In a later analysis, roughly 80 million unique TCR beta chains were counted across the roughly 610 repertoires, and approximately 11 million of these chains were shared by at least two donors. Raw reads were error-corrected and collapsed into unique sequences by a nearest-neighbor algorithm in which closely related sequences were merged to remove PCR and sequencing errors. V, D and J gene segments were assigned by aligning CDR3 sequences to IMGT reference sequences. For a sequence to be retained, at least a six-nucleotide match to both a V gene segment and a J gene segment was required. Rearrangements were called productive when the CDR3 lacked stop codons and stayed in frame with V and J; all others were non-productive. CDR3 was defined according to IMGT convention as the region running from the second conserved V-encoded cysteine to the conserved J-encoded phenylalanine. In an earlier analysis of more than 550 of the donors, sequences lacking an unambiguous match to a single V gene segment were excluded. An earlier analysis of fewer than 650 of the donors classified V segments as functional when productive rearrangements were above 56.7% and as segregating when the standard deviation between donors was above 5%. A statistical classification framework was developed to diagnose cytomegalovirus status using the catalog of TCR beta chain sequences. A later analysis assigned V and J genes by comparing TCR nucleotide sequences with IMGT/GENE-DB human TR gene sequences. A later analysis assigned CDR3 sequences and most-parsimonious VDJ recombination scenarios with the TCRdist pipeline. In a later analysis, each TCR beta chain was defined by its CDR3 amino acid sequence together with its V-gene family, and reads without a unique V-gene family were excluded. To address suspected cross-contamination and a sequencing artifact, a later analysis removed 592 highly shared, low-generation-probability nucleotide sequences. In a later analysis, a clonal expansion index was calculated for each public chain from normalized within-repertoire ranks of inferred template counts. A later analysis computed generation probabilities with a VDJ recombination model fitted to out-of-frame rearrangements, and checked the results against IGoR. Hypergeometric tests were used in a later analysis to score TCR-TCR, TCR-HLA and TCR-CMV co-occurrence, with a repertoire-size bias correction applied to the TCR pairs. In a later analysis, false discovery rates were estimated by permuting HLA or CMV assignments 20 times. In a later analysis, co-occurring TCRs were grouped with DBSCAN, and TCRdist sequence similarity was added when clustering was performed within HLA-allele-positive subsets. Repertoires with fewer than 30,000 or more than 120,000 public chains were left out of co-occurrence clustering, as were roughly five repertoires with anomalous nucleotide sharing. TCRdb stores this immuneACCESS table with in-frame sequences only. Part of the clones is absent; in the studies checked, under half of the shortfall reflects unresolved V genes, and no reason is known for the rest. V and J calls plus clone size are reproduced from that table; the DNA served to infer D and trimming. The sample table shows around 150,000 clones, and just over 70% are seen once. The ten largest clones capture approximately 4.4% of the sample.

These data belong to a study of cytomegalovirus exposure and HLA in healthy donors (dated 2017 in TCRdb). Regarding the study in general: An earlier analysis of some 600 of the donors reported approximately 280 Gb of sequence data and 90 million to 120 million unique TCR beta sequences obtained from approximately 180 million T cells. Approximately 300 gigabases of sequencing data and 70 million to 85 million unique TCR sequences were included in an early release covering 550 to 800 HLA-typed donors. Among the 398 genotyped donors, around 81% belonged to the genetic ancestry cluster associated with self-reported Caucasian donors. The study was designed to test whether signatures of past pathogen exposure could be identified by cataloging public T cell receptors. The study profiled the T cell repertoires of fewer than 850 subjects by immunosequencing and related them to cytomegalovirus serostatus. A separate validation cohort of 100 to 150 different subjects was used in addition to the approximately 700-subject first cohort. The study combined high-throughput TCR immunosequencing, statistical association of individual TCRs with disease status, and machine learning to predict cytomegalovirus infection status. To study patterns of TCR occurrence, a later analysis re-analyzed previously published TCR beta repertoires from around 700 donors and added high-resolution HLA genotyping. The later analysis used no new phenotypic data to find candidate immune exposures, relying instead on TCR beta sequences and their occurrence across donors. An earlier analysis of about 620 of the donors applied high-throughput TCR beta sequencing to assess whether each TCR beta V gene segment acted as functional or pseudogenic. Donor age, sex, ethnicity and CMV serostatus were collected together with the repertoire data. In a later genetic analysis, genome-wide SNP genotypes for about three fifths of the roughly 670 donors were used, and that subset was treated as a discovery cohort. All discovery cohort repertoires had been generated on a single sequencing platform. Class I and class II HLA loci were covered by the typing at four-digit resolution. The number of donors typed differed by locus, with about 629-630 for A, B, C, DRB1 and DQB1, around 500 for DQA1, 600 to 610 for DPA1, and some 440 for DPB1. Roughly five DR-DQ haplotypes were handled as single units for association and clustering because linkage in the cohort was strong. Across approximately 400 genotyped donors of the cohort, an average of about 240,000 unique TCR beta nucleotide sequences per donor were sequenced, and around 20% of those sequences were non-productive.

The study at large found these results: Linkage disequilibrium might explain the correlated functional status among segregating V segments, but an unknown experimental factor could not be excluded. Only TCR beta chains were sequenced in this cohort, and the absence of alpha or paired-chain data limited detectable features. The sequencing pipeline was judged likely to have produced a cluster of highly shared sequence variants as a technical artifact. The presence/absence analyses assumed that sequencing depth was roughly uniform across donors, and that assumption may not be true. At a false discovery rate of 0.05, a later analysis linked about 17,000 TCR beta sequences to specific HLA alleles. A later genetic analysis reported fewer N-insertions in productive TCRs among donors in an Asian-associated ancestry cluster than the roughly 720-donor mean. When HLA alleles, especially DR and DQ, strongly co-occurred, TCR associations were difficult to assign to individual alleles. A further reported finding was that TCR beta sequences accurately predicted the HLA-A and HLA-B alleles for most subjects in the first cohort. Across donors, most TCR sequences were observed very rarely, whereas some public TCRs were present in many individuals. According to a later analysis, parvovirus B19, influenza, CMV and Epstein-Barr virus appeared linked to several top co-occurrence clusters. Some IMGT-functional V segments, including TRBV6-2 and TRBV6-3, could not be distinguished by the 87-base-pair reads and were therefore excluded. In a later analysis, most CMV-associated TCR beta chains were found to appear HLA-restricted, with HLA associations seemingly driven largely by CMV exposure. The authors suggested that the approach could potentially be generalized to other disease states and immunological phenotypes. In an earlier analysis of 587 of the donors, most TCR beta V segments were observed in productive rearrangements about 90% or about 30% of the time, broadly matching IMGT annotations. In vitro tests confirmed that a few of the cytomegalovirus-associated TCR beta chains recognize cytomegalovirus antigens. Because counts were too low, seventeen rarely observed V segments, including chromosome 9 orphons, were left out of the earlier analysis of over 550 of the donors. A later analysis found that TCR association rates varied across HLA loci, with DRB1 alleles showing the most associated TCRs and HLA-C alleles the fewest. Because some donors lacked HLA typing at each locus, the association tests relied only on the typed subset. In both the original and validation cohorts, the classifier was reported to diagnose cytomegalovirus status with high specificity and sensitivity. The only immune exposure information available for the cohort was CMV serostatus. The study gave a list of more than 150 TCR beta chains associated with cytomegalovirus. Compared with equally common non-associated chains, HLA-associated TCR beta chains in a later analysis were more clonally expanded and had lower generation probabilities. An association between a missense DCLRE1C variant and V-gene and J-gene trimming of TCR beta chains was found in a later genetic analysis and replicated in an independent cohort.

The cohort consisted of 600 to 700 healthy bone marrow donors. At the time of sampling, all cohort members were nominally healthy, though unrecorded immune exposures were likely present. The donor tested CMV seropositive and was one of the 289 seropositive cohort members. A peripheral blood sample was provided by each donor, and peripheral blood mononuclear cells were used for TCR beta sequencing. Genomic DNA extraction from the blood cell samples was performed with the Qiagen DNeasy Blood Extraction Kit. The TCR was taken from a man between 18 and 29 years old in good health and CMV-seropositive. Rearrangement joined TRBV2 to TRBJ1-1; TRBD1 fits 7 bases in the junction. Sequencing was done on a sample of PBMCs. This receptor has the CDR3 CASTQDRRRTANTEAFF. DNA sequence: TGTGCCAGCACCCAGGACAGGCGACGAACGGCGAACACTGAAGCTTTCTTT. With the rest looked up from the reference TRBV2 and TRBJ1-1 genes rather than sequenced, the full variable domain is EPEVTQTPSHQVTQMGQEVILRCVPISNHLYFYWYRQILGQKVEFLVSFYNNEISEKSEIFDDQFSVERPDGSNFTLKIRSTKLEDSAMYFCASTQDRRRTANTEAFFGQGTRLTVV.